This TCR beta chain stems from a study of T cell responses to AZD1222 COVID-19 vaccine. Points from the study as a whole: A reported finding is that nearly half of spike-specific TCRs target unmutated variant regions.

Clones were sequenced by immunoSEQ multiplex PCR, and TCRdb holds only the in-frame ones, with some missing. The repertoire holds 55,000 to 80,000 clones, with 70% to 90% as singletons. Some second doses came at about 4 weeks and others at about 12 weeks; these were pooled. A word on this clone: What it binds is not known.

The CDR3 is 16 residues long. Deletions cut 3 bases from V and 5 bases from J, with 17 bases between. The V gene's germline CDR1 is MGHDK and CDR2 SYGVNS. The chain couples TRBV25-1 to TRBJ2-1, with D tentatively TRBD2 (5 bases). The origin of this receptor is an adult who received the AZD1222 COVID-19 vaccine. Source: peripheral blood, taken 28 days after the second AZD1222 dose. CDR3 loop: CASSEREWEQNNEQFF. CDR3 nucleotide sequence: TGTGCCAGCAGTGAGAGAGAATGGGAGCAGAACAATGAGCAGTTCTTC.